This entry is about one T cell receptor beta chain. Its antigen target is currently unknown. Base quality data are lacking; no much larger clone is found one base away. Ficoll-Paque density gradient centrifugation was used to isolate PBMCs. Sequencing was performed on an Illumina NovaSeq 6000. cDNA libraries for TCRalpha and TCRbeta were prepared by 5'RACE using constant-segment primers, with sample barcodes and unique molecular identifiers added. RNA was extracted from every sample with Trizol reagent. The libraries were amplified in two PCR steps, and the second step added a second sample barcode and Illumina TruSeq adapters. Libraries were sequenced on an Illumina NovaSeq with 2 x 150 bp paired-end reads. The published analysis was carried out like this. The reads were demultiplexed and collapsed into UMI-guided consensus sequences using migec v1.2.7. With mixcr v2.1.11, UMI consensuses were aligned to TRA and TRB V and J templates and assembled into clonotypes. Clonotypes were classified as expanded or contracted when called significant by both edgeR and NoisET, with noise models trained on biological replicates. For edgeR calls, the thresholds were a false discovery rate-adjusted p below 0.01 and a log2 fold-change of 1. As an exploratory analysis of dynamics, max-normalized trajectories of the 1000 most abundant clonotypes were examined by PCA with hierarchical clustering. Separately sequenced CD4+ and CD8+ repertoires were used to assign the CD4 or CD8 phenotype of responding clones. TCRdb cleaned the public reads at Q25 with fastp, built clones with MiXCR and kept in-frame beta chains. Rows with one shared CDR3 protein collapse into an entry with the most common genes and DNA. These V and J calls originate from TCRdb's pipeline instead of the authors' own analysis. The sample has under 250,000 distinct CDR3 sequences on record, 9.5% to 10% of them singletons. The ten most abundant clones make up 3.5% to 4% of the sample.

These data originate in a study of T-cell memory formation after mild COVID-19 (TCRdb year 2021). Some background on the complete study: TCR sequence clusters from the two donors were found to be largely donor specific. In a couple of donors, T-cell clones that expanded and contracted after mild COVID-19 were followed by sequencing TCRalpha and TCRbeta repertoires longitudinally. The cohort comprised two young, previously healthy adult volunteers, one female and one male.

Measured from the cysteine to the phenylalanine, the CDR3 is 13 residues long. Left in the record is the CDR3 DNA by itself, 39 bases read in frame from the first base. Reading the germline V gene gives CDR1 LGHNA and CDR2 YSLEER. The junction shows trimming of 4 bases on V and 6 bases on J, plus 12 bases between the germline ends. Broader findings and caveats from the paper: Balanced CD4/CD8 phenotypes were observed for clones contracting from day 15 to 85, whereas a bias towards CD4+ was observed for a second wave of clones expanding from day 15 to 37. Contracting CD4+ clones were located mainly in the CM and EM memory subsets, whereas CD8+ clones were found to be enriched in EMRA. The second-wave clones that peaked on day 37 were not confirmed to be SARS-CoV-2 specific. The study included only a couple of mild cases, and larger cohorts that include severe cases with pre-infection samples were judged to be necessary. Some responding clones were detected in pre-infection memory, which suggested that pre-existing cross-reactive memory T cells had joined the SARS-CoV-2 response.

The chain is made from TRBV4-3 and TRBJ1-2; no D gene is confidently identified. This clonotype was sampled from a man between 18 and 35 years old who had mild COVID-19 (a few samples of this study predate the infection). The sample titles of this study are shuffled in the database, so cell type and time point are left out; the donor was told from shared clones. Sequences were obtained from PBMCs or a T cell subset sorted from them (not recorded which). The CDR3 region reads CASSRGIKDGYTF. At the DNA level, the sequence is TGCGCCAGCAGCCGCGGGATCAAAGATGGCTACACCTTC.